These 6 T cell receptor beta chains were all obtained from the same sample, sequenced in a study of T cells in Graves' hyperthyroidism and ophthalmopathy. RNA transcripts gave rise to amplified TCR beta CDR3 regions. Using the HTBI primer set, a first-round RT-PCR was run on the TCR CDR3. TCRdb re-analysed the multiplex PCR reads in MiXCR, keeping a single row per CDR3 protein. The repertoire holds hundreds of thousands of distinct CDR3 sequences, with approximately 15% as singletons. What was sequenced was blood. These receptor sequences come from a man between 18 and 35 years old with Graves' ophthalmopathy.

This rearrangement joins TRBV11-3 to TRBJ2-1, with 16 bases matching TRBD2. Germline assignment: CDR1 SGHNT and CDR2 YENEEA. V gave up 4 bases and J gave up 4 bases; unmatched junction bases: 10. The CDR3 contains 19 residues. CDR3 loop: CASSSGLAGGEGPYNEQFF. The CDR3 nucleotides are TGTGCCAGCAGCTCGGGACTAGCGGGGGGGGAGGGCCCTTACAATGAGCAGTTCTTC.

This clonotype was counted only a few times. The rearrangement uses TRBV5-5 and TRBJ1-4; 8 positions match TRBD1. Trimming cost V 7 bases and J 5 bases; bases outside gene matches: 13. Germline loops: CDR1 SGHKS, CDR2 YYEKEE (reference sequence). The CDR3 has 16 residues. Here the CDR3 reads CASLLQGEGPNEKLFF. Written as DNA, the CDR3 is TGTGCCAGCCTCCTACAGGGGGAGGGCCCCAATGAAAAACTGTTTTTT. The complete variable domain, with remaining parts taken from reference TRBV5-5 and TRBJ1-4, reads DAGVTQSPTHLIKTRGQQVTLRCSPISGHKSVSWYQQVLGQGPQFIFQYYEKEERGRGNFPDRFSARQFPNYSSELNVNALLLGDSALYLCASLLQGEGPNEKLFFGSGTQLSVL.

This clonotype came up many times. This sequence joins TRBV12-3 or TRBV12-4 and TRBJ2-7, with D tentatively TRBD1 (7 bases). Trimming removed 6 bases at V and 1 base at J, with 13 bases between. The CDR3 is 14 residues long. CDR3: CASSWGDRSYEQYF. CDR3 DNA sequence: TGTGCCAGCAGCTGGGGGGACAGATCCTACGAGCAGTACTTC.

This clonotype was picked up many times. The gene calls are TRBV11-3 and TRBJ1-6; no firm D call. In germline, CDR1 is SGHNT, CDR2 YENEEA. The germline V and J ends were trimmed by 5 bases and 12 bases, with 11 bases remaining between them. This CDR3 is built from 12 residues. Here the CDR3 reads CASSPNGLPLHF. CDR3 DNA: TGTGCCAGCAGCCCAAACGGGTTACCCCTCCACTTT.

The sample holds many counts of this clonotype. The chain uses TRBV7-9 and TRBJ1-3, with D uncertain. Germline CDR1 and CDR2: SEHNR and FQNEAQ (reference sequence). The CDR3 has 16 residues. The ends were cut back, 0 bases at V and 1 base at J, with 10 bases in the middle. The CDR3: CASSLAQGSSGNTIYF. DNA for the CDR3: TGTGCCAGCAGCTTAGCGCAAGGTAGTTCTGGAAACACCATATATTTT.

This clonotype occurred many times. The CDR3 DNA reads TGTGCCTGGAGTGTAAGTGGACGGCTAATCCAGCAGTACTTC. This gives the protein CAWSVSGRLIQQYF. The rearrangement uses TRBV30 and TRBJ2-7; D is uncertain. Trimming took off 0 bases at V and 8 bases at J, with 17 bases between the two ends. In germline, CDR1 is GTSNPN, CDR2 SVGIG (reference sequence). CDR3 size: 14 residues.